The 7 T cell receptor beta chains in this list originate from one sample, sequenced in a study of T cells in Graves' hyperthyroidism and ophthalmopathy. The CDR3 regions of TCR beta were amplified from RNA transcripts. A first-round RT-PCR of the TCR CDR3 used the HTBI primer set. TCRdb ran MiXCR on the multiplex PCR reads and lists one entry per CDR3 protein. The sample comprises roughly 700,000 distinct CDR3 sequences, around 15% of which are singletons, and roughly a tenth rests with the top ten. Source material: blood. The origin of the receptors is a woman younger than 35 with Graves' hyperthyroidism.

Only a few counts were recorded for this clonotype. The rearrangement links TRBV7-3 to TRBJ2-2; TRBD1 matches 8 bases. The V and J ends lost 4 bases and 1 base, in that order; junction bases with no gene match: 5. Germline V gene data show CDR1 as SGHTA and CDR2 as FQGTGA. The CDR3 covers 16 residues. Here the CDR3 DNA reads TGTGCCAGCAGCTCCTCCGGGACAGGGAACACCGGGGAGCTGTTTTTT. Translation gives CASSSSGTGNTGELFF.

This clonotype has a count of ten or more. The chain links TRBV7-2 to TRBJ2-7, with D uncertain. Trimming pared 3 bases from V and 2 bases from J, leaving 14 bases between. This CDR3 contains 15 residues. Looked up from germline, CDR1 is SGHTA and CDR2 is FQGNSA. CDR3 coding DNA: TGTGCCAGCAGCTTGGTTAACGGAGCAACCTACGAGCAGTACTTC. Translating it yields CASSLVNGATYEQYF.

In this sample, this clonotype turned up a few times. The chain is built from TRBV13 and TRBJ2-1; 11 nucleotides agree with TRBD2. CDR3 length: 17 amino acids. Trimming removed 5 bases from V and 9 bases from J; junction bases left unmatched: 15. CDR1 and CDR2 (germline): PRHDT, FYEKMQ (reference sequence). Here the CDR3 DNA reads TGTGCCAGCAGCGCCAGACTAGCGGGGACCTTAGGGGGTGAGCAGTTCTTC. Its translation is CASSARLAGTLGGEQFF.

This clonotype has at least ten counts. The V gene is TRBV11-2, the J gene TRBJ2-3; D is unresolved. V was shortened by 2 bases and J by 2 bases, with 14 bases between the two germline ends. This CDR3 contains 16 residues. In germline, CDR1 is SGHAT, CDR2 FQNNGV. The CDR3 region has the DNA TGTGCCAGCAGCTTAAGGCACGGAGAAGCCACAGATACGCAGTATTTT. It yields the protein CASSLRHGEATDTQYF. Together with reference TRBV11-2 and TRBJ2-3, the CDR3 gives the full variable domain: EAGVAQSPRYKIIEKRQSVAFWCNPISGHATLYWYQQILGQGPKLLIQFQNNGVVDDSQLPKDRFSAERLKGVDSTLKIQPAKLEDSAVYLCASSLRHGEATDTQYFGPGTRLTVL.

There are a few counts of this clonotype. This sequence joins TRBV28 and TRBJ2-1; D unclear. Between the trimmed V and J ends, which lost 6 bases and 5 bases, there was a span of 8 bases. This CDR3 region has 12 residues. Per germline, CDR1 MDHEN and CDR2 SYDVKM. In nucleotides, the CDR3 is TGTGCCAGCAGCACGACCGACAATGAGCAGTTCTTC. Protein: CASSTTDNEQFF.

Ten or more counts support this clonotype. This chain connects TRBV30 to TRBJ1-2; 7 bases align to TRBD1. Germline assignment: CDR1 GTSNPN and CDR2 SVGIG (reference sequence). The CDR3 consists of 14 residues. Losses at the gene ends were 0 bases for V and 7 bases for J; bases not matched to a gene: 8. In DNA, the CDR3 is TGTGCCTGGAGTGTTAGAGGGACAGCTAGTGGCTACACCTTC. Residues: CAWSVRGTASGYTF.

This chain links TRBV6-2 or TRBV6-3 with TRBJ2-7; 10 nucleotides agree with TRBD2. Germline CDR1 reads MNHEY; CDR2 reads SVGEGT. The CDR3 is 18 amino acids. Trimming removed 0 bases from V and 2 bases from J; junction bases left unmatched: 10. In DNA form, the CDR3 reads TGTGCCAGCAGTTACTCGAATGTAGCGGGAGGATGGCCCTACGAGCAGTACTTC. This sequence encodes CASSYSNVAGGWPYEQYF.